This paragraph reports one T cell receptor (beta chain). This sample is part of a study of T cell changes during pregnancy in multiple sclerosis. Clones were read by immunoSEQ multiplex PCR, and TCRdb kept only the in-frame ones, dropping some. Here the sample spans under 85,000 clones, approximately 94% being singletons. The CDR3 is 12 residues long. Germline V gene lookup returns CDR1 MGHDK and CDR2 SYGVNS. V lost 4 bases and J lost 5, with 8 bases in between. This specimen consisted of peripheral blood, obtained in the third trimester of pregnancy. This sequence joins TRBV25-1 and TRBJ1-2; D remains ambiguous. The receptor comes from a female donor with multiple sclerosis, enrolled in a pregnancy study. CDR3 nucleotide sequence: TGTGCCAGCAGTGCTACAGTTTATGGCTACACCTTC. Translated: CASSATVYGYTF.